This TCR beta chain was sequenced during a study of cytomegalovirus exposure and HLA in healthy donors. Amplification used 60 Vbeta primers and 13 Jbeta primers. Libraries were prepared by immunoSEQ multiplex PCR; TCRdb keeps only in-frame clonotypes and omits some of them. The repertoire shows some 80,000 clones; the top ten hold 12% to 15%. Trimming cost V 6 bases and J 8 bases; bases outside gene matches: 8. CDR3 length: 13 residues. Germline CDR1 MNHEY, CDR2 SMNVEV (reference sequence). Sample: PBMCs. The TCR sequence derives from a man in his forties or fifties in good health and CMV-seropositive. This chain joins TRBV27 and TRBJ1-2; 8 positions match TRBD1. The CDR3 DNA follows: TGTGCCAGCAGGGGGACAGGCGGCCTGGGCTACACCTTC. As protein: CASRGTGGLGYTF.